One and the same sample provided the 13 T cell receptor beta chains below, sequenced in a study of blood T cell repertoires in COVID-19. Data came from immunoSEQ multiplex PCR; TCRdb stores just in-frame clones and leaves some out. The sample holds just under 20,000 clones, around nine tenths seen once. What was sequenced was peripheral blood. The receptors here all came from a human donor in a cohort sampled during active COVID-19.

The CDR3 coding sequence is TGTGCCAGCAGCTCTACGGACAGGGACCACGAGCAGTACTTC. The encoded protein is CASSSTDRDHEQYF. The rearrangement joins TRBV7-9 to TRBJ2-7; 8 bases agree with TRBD1. The trim removed 4 bases at V and 5 bases at J, leaving 7 bases unmatched. CDR3 length: 14 amino acids. Looked up from germline, CDR1 is SEHNR and CDR2 is FQNEAQ (reference sequence).

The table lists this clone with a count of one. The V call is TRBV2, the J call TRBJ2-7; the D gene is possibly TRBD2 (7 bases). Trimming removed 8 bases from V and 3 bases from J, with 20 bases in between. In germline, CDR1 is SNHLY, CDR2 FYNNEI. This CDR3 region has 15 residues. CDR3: CASSEGGAIIYEQYF. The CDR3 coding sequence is TGTGCCAGCTCCGAGGGGGGGGCTATAATCTACGAGCAGTACTTC.

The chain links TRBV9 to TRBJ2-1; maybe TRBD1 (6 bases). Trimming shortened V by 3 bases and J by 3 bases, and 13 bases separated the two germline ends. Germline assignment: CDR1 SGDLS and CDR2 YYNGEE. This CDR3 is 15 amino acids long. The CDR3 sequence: CASSGPGQSYNEQFF. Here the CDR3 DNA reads TGTGCCAGCAGCGGGCCGGGACAAAGCTACAATGAGCAGTTCTTC. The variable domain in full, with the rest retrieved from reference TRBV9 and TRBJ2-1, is DSGVTQTPKHLITATGQRVTLRCSPRSGDLSVYWYQQSLDQGLQFLIQYYNGEERAKGNILERFSAQQFPDLHSELNLSSLELGDSALYFCASSGPGQSYNEQFFGPGTRLTVL.

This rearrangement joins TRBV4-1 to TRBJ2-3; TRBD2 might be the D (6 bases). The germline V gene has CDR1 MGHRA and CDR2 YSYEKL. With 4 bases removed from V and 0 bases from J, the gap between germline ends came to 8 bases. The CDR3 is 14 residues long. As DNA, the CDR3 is TGCGCCAGCAGCCGGACTATGAGCACAGATACGCAGTATTTT. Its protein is CASSRTMSTDTQYF.

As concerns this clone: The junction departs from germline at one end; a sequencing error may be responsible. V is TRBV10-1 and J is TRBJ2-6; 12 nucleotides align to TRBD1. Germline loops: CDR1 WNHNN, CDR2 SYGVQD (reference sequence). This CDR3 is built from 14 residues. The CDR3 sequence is CLGTGGSGANVLTF. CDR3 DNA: TGTCTAGGGACAGGGGGCTCCGGGGCCAACGTCCTGACTTTC.

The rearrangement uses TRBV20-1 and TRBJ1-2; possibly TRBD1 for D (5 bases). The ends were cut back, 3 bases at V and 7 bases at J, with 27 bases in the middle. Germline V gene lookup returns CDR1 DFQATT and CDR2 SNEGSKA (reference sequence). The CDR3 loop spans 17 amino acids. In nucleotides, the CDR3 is TGCAGTGCTAGTTATCCTTATTTGTCGGGGGATCCGGGTGGCTACACCTTC. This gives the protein CSASYPYLSGDPGGYTF.

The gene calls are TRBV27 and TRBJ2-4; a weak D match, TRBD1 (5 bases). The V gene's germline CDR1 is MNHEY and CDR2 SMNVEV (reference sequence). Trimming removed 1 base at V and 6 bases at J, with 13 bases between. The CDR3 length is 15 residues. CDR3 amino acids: CASSLLAGLRNIQYF. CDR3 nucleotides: TGTGCCAGCAGTTTATTAGCAGGGCTAAGAAACATTCAGTACTTC.

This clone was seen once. CDR3 DNA sequence: TGCGCCAGCAGACCAGGACTTGCAGATACGCAGTATTTT. This codes for CASRPGLADTQYF. The chain links TRBV10-1 to TRBJ2-3, with D maybe TRBD2 (5 bases). The ends were cut back, 6 bases at V and 4 bases at J, with 11 bases in the middle. This CDR3 is 13 amino acids long. CDR1 and CDR2 (germline): WNHNN, SYGVQD (reference sequence).

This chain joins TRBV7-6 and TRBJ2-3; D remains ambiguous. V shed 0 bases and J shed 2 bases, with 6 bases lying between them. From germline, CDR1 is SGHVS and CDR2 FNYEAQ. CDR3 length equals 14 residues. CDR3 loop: CASSLAANTDTQYF. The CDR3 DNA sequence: TGTGCCAGCAGCTTAGCGGCCAACACAGATACGCAGTATTTT.

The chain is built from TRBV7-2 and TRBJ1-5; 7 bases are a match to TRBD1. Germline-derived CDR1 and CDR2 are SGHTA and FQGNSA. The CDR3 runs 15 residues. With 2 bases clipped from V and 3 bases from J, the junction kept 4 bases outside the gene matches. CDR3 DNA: TGTGCCAGCAGCTTACCGGACAGGTTCAATCAGCCCCAGCATTTT. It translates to CASSLPDRFNQPQHF.

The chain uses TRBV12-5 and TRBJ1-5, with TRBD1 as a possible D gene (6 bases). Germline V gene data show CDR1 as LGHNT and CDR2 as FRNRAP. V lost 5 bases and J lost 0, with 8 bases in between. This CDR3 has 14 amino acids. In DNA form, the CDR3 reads TGTGCTAGTGGTCGGGACATTAGCAATCAGCCCCAGCATTTT. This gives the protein CASGRDISNQPQHF.

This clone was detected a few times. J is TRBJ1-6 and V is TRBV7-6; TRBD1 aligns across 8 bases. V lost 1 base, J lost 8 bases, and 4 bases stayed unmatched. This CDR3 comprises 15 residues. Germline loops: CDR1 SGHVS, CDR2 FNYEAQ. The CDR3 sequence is CASSLEQGGDSPLHF. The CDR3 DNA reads TGTGCCAGCAGCTTAGAACAGGGGGGTGATTCACCCCTCCACTTT.

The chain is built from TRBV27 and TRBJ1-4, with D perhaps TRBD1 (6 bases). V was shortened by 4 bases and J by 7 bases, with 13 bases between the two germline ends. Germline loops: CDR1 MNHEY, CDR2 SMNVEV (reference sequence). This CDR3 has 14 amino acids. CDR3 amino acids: CASSSRQEIEKLFF. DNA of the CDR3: TGTGCCAGCAGTTCCAGACAGGAGATTGAAAAACTGTTTTTT.